These 15 T cell receptor beta chains came from one sample sequenced in a study of PD-L1 blockade in urothelial cancer. The protocol was immunoSEQ multiplex PCR, while the TCRdb copy is restricted to in-frame clones and leaves out a portion. The sample yields 44,000 or so clones, approximately 82% seen once. Sequenced material: PBMCs, taken around atezolizumab (anti-PD-L1) treatment. The receptor set was obtained from a man in his 70s with urothelial cancer.

This chain links TRBV7-3 with TRBJ2-1, with D possibly TRBD1 on 5 matching bases. V was shortened by 0 bases and J by 7 bases, with 10 bases between the two germline ends. CDR1 is SGHTA and CDR2 is FQGTGA in the germline V gene. The CDR3 is made up of 14 amino acids. CDR3 bases: TGTGCCAGCAGCTTAACCCCCAGGGTAAATGAGCAGTTCTTC. Its translation is CASSLTPRVNEQFF.

The chain links TRBV5-1 to TRBJ2-5; a weak D match, TRBD2 (6 bases). The CDR3 is 14 amino acids. The V gene's germline CDR1 is SGHRS and CDR2 YFSETQ. The V and J ends lost 4 bases and 5 bases respectively, with 15 bases between them. The CDR3 reads CASSTGTLGETQYF. CDR3 nucleotides: TGCGCCAGCAGCACCGGGACTTTGGGGGAGACCCAGTACTTC.

The rearrangement joins TRBV6-5 to TRBJ2-7; weak D call: TRBD2 (5 bases). Germline-derived CDR1 and CDR2 are MNHEY and SVGAGI. The CDR3 is 14 residues long. The V and J ends lost 5 bases and 7 bases respectively, with 18 bases between them. The CDR3 DNA reads as TGTGCCAGCAGTATGGGAGAAGGAACTACGGAGCAGTACTTC. It yields the protein CASSMGEGTTEQYF.

This clone was counted a few times. The chain has TRBV19 and TRBJ2-3, with TRBD2 matching over 11 bases. The CDR3 loop spans 14 amino acids. Germline V gene sequence: CDR1 LNHDA, CDR2 SQIVND (reference sequence). V was clipped by 5 bases and J by 5 bases; unmatched bases: 3. The CDR3 spells CASSLGTSGDTQYF. Here the CDR3 DNA reads TGTGCCAGTAGTCTAGGGACTAGCGGAGATACGCAGTATTTT.

The chain combines TRBV21-1 with TRBJ1-2; the table's D call, TRBD1, has no DNA check behind it. TRBV21-1 is noted as a pseudogene. The CDR3 is made up of 16 amino acids. The CDR3 here is CASSNFVQGNHYGYTF. The CDR3, as DNA: TGTGCCAGCAGCAATTTTGTTCAGGGAAATCACTATGGCTACACCTTC.

The chain is built from TRBV6-6 and TRBJ2-2, with TRBD1 as a possible D gene (6 bases). Germline-derived CDR1 and CDR2 are MNHNY and SVGAGI (reference sequence). The ends were cut back, 5 bases at V and 0 bases at J, with 13 bases in the middle. The CDR3 is made up of 16 amino acids. Written as DNA, the CDR3 is TGTGCCAGCAGTCTACGACAGGCCACGAACACCGGGGAGCTGTTTTTT. Residues: CASSLRQATNTGELFF.

This chain joins TRBV28 and TRBJ2-2; 15 nucleotides align to TRBD2. With V trimmed by 6 bases and J by 5 bases, 4 bases remained unmatched. Germline V gives CDR1 MDHEN, CDR2 SYDVKM. The CDR3 consists of 16 residues. DNA of the CDR3: TGTGCCAGCAGCGGACTAGCGGGAGGGCGGACCGGGGAGCTGTTTTTT. It encodes CASSGLAGGRTGELFF.

The V call is TRBV6-1, the J call TRBJ1-2; D is undetermined. V lost 0 bases to trimming and J lost 4 bases, with 9 bases between them. CDR1 and CDR2 from the germline V gene are MNHNS and SASEGT. This CDR3 is 14 amino acids long. The CDR3 DNA is TGTGCCAGCAGTGAAGCGCAGGCGCTCTATGGCTACACCTTC. Protein: CASSEAQALYGYTF.

Only one count was recorded for this clone. The rearrangement uses TRBV5-1 and TRBJ2-3; no clear D gene. The length of the CDR3 is 14 residues. Trimming stripped 0 bases from V and 6 bases from J, with 11 bases between. Germline CDR1 and CDR2: SGHRS and YFSETQ. The chain's CDR3 is CASSLASRMDTQYF. Here the CDR3 DNA reads TGCGCCAGCAGCTTGGCCTCCAGGATGGATACGCAGTATTTT.

The V call is TRBV25-1, the J call TRBJ2-7; D may be TRBD1 (6 bases). CDR3 length: 15 residues. Germline CDR1 and CDR2: MGHDK and SYGVNS. V was shortened by 6 bases and J by 3 bases, with 18 bases between the two germline ends. The DNA of the CDR3 is TGTGCCAGCAGATCCAGGGGCCAGGGGCACTACGAGCAGTACTTC. This encodes CASRSRGQGHYEQYF.

The chain recombines TRBV7-2 with TRBJ2-5; possibly TRBD2 for D (7 bases). Germline assignment: CDR1 SGHTA and CDR2 FQGNSA. V lost 1 base and J lost 5, with 14 bases in between. The CDR3 has 15 residues. Here the CDR3 reads CASSLGRGQRETQYF. The CDR3 nucleotides are TGTGCCAGCAGCTTAGGGCGGGGGCAAAGGGAGACCCAGTACTTC.

This chain connects TRBV27 to TRBJ2-1, with 7 bases fitting TRBD2. Trimming at V came to 5 bases and at J to 5 bases, leaving 9 bases not matched to a gene. In germline, CDR1 is MNHEY, CDR2 SMNVEV (reference sequence). This CDR3 spans 15 amino acids. For the CDR3, the DNA is TGTGCCAGCAGTCCCCGGGGGAGCGGGAACAATGAGCAGTTCTTC. This translates into CASSPRGSGNNEQFF.

This sequence joins TRBV2 and TRBJ1-1, with a weak D call TRBD1 (6 bases). The germline V gene encodes CDR1 SNHLY and CDR2 FYNNEI. The CDR3 is made up of 14 amino acids. The V end lost 7 bases, the J end lost 0 bases, and 12 bases lay between the germline ends. The CDR3 DNA follows: TGTGCCAGCACGACAGGTGCAATGAACACTGAAGCTTTCTTT. Encoded protein: CASTTGAMNTEAFF.

The V call is TRBV18, the J call TRBJ1-1, with no clear D. The CDR3 is 12 residues long. V was pared by 3 bases and J by 1 base, with 3 bases between. Germline CDR1 and CDR2: KGHSH and LQKENI. CDR3 loop: CASSPRNTEAFF. The CDR3 bases are TGTGCCAGCTCACCTAGGAACACTGAAGCTTTCTTT.

J is TRBJ1-5 and V is TRBV11-3; 10 bases are a match to TRBD1. V gave up 1 base and J gave up 4 bases; unmatched junction bases: 7. Germline V gives CDR1 SGHNT, CDR2 YENEEA. This CDR3 is 17 amino acids long. The DNA of the CDR3 is TGTGCCAGCAGCTTAGCGACAGGGGGCGCGAGGAATCAGCCCCAGCATTTT. Its protein is CASSLATGGARNQPQHF.